These 15 T cell receptor beta chains came from one sample sequenced in a study of human T cells and chemical hapten exposure. Time point: patch test 2, 6 weeks after DPC sensitization. Treatment indicated: therapeutic diphenylcyclopropenone sensitization with weekly scalp DPC. Each CDR3 protein is one row after TCRdb ran MiXCR on the RACE reads. The sample includes 100,000 or so distinct CDR3 sequences, 9.5% to 11% seen only once; the top ten take over 2%. Sample: whole blood, taken in connection with sensitization to the hapten diphenylcyclopropenone (DPC). The receptors come from a man aged 40-49 years with alopecia areata. Some clones in this sample may be carry-over from other donors' samples.

This clonotype has only a few counts. This chain uses TRBV6-5 with TRBJ2-7; the match to TRBD2 covers 7 bases. V shed 5 bases, J shed 6 bases, and the junction held 7 bases outside the gene matches. The CDR3 covers 13 residues. Germline CDR1 is MNHEY and CDR2 is SVGAGI. This CDR3 reads CASSGAGAREQYV. The CDR3 region has the DNA TGTGCCAGCAGTGGCGCGGGAGCTCGCGAGCAGTACGTC.

This clonotype was observed a few times. The chain has TRBV30 and TRBJ2-3; maybe TRBD2 (5 bases). The CDR3 sequence is 14 residues long. Germline CDR1 is GTSNPN and CDR2 is SVGIG (reference sequence). The V end lost 1 base, the J end lost 1 base, and 9 bases lay between the germline ends. The chain's CDR3 is CAWSASGGTDTQYF. As DNA, the CDR3 is TGTGCCTGGAGTGCCAGCGGTGGCACAGATACGCAGTATTTT.

The gene calls are TRBV9 and TRBJ2-1; D not resolved. The CDR3 extends over 12 amino acids. Trimming left V 4 bases short and J 7 bases short, with 9 bases between. CDR1 is SGDLS and CDR2 is YYNGEE in the germline V gene. CDR3 sequence: CASSRDHNEQFF. Written as DNA, the CDR3 is TGTGCCAGCAGCAGAGATCATAATGAGCAGTTCTTC.

This clonotype was counted only a few times. The CDR3 here is CAISESRTGGMDEQFF. DNA for the CDR3: TGTGCCATCAGTGAGTCGCGGACAGGGGGCATGGATGAGCAGTTCTTC. The rearrangement joins TRBV10-3 to TRBJ2-1, with 11 nucleotides matching TRBD1. CDR3 size: 16 residues. Per germline, CDR1 ENHRY and CDR2 SYGVKD. Trimming removed 0 bases from V and 8 bases from J; junction bases left unmatched: 6.

In its sample, this clonotype was seen a few times. This chain connects TRBV20-1 to TRBJ1-1; D is ambiguous. V dropped 6 bases and J dropped 4 bases, with 18 bases sitting between them. This CDR3 contains 14 residues. The germline V gene has CDR1 DFQATT and CDR2 SNEGSKA (reference sequence). Here the CDR3 DNA reads TGCAGTGCCATAAGCTACGCAGGAACCACTGAAGCTTTCTTT. Its translation: CSAISYAGTTEAFF.

This clonotype was detected only a few times. The chain is built from TRBV4-1 and TRBJ2-7; perhaps TRBD1 as D (5 bases). Germline V CDR1 and CDR2: MGHRA, YSYEKL. Trimming took 0 bases from V and 4 from J, leaving 13 bases between them. The length of the CDR3 is 15 residues. The CDR3 spells CASSQEGKGLYEQYV. The CDR3 DNA sequence: TGCGCCAGCAGCCAAGAAGGAAAGGGGCTGTACGAGCAGTACGTC.

The table lists this clonotype with a few counts. The rearrangement uses TRBV30 and TRBJ2-1, with TRBD2 matching 8 bases. The J segment lost 4 bases and the V segment lost 3 bases, leaving 8 bases of the junction unmatched. Germline V lookup: CDR1 GTSNPN, CDR2 SVGIG (reference sequence). The CDR3 has 15 amino acids. The CDR3 sequence is CAWSAGLGVYNEQFF. The CDR3 bases are TGTGCCTGGAGCGCGGGACTAGGGGTGTACAATGAGCAGTTCTTC. Supplemented by reference TRBV30 and TRBJ2-1, the full variable domain reads SQTIHQWPATLVQPVGSPLSLECTVEGTSNPNLYWYRQAAGRGLQLLFYSVGIGQISSEVPQNLSASRPQDRQFILSSKKLLLSDSGFYLCAWSAGLGVYNEQFFGPGTRLTVL.

This clonotype was seen only a few times. The chain couples TRBV6-2 or TRBV6-3 to TRBJ2-3, with TRBD2 identical over 9 bases. The CDR3 is 18 amino acids. V gave up 0 bases and J gave up 2 bases; unmatched junction bases: 9. CDR1 and CDR2 from the germline V gene are MNHEY and SVGEGT. As DNA, the CDR3 is TGTGCCAGCAGTTACTCGAAAGGGTTAGCGGGAGTCACAGATACGCAGTATTTT. This translates into CASSYSKGLAGVTDTQYF.

The gene calls are TRBV3-1 and TRBJ2-3; no reliable D call. Germline values: CDR1 LGHDT, CDR2 YNNKEL (reference sequence). Trimming cost V 4 bases and J 2 bases, with 7 bases left between them. The CDR3 sequence is 13 residues long. This CDR3 is CASSPPDTDTQYF. In DNA, the CDR3 is TGTGCCAGCAGCCCACCCGACACAGATACGCAGTATTTT.

This chain joins TRBV28 and TRBJ2-7, with 8 bases aligning to TRBD2. With V trimmed by 8 bases and J by 3 bases, 18 bases remained unmatched. Germline CDR1 MDHEN, CDR2 SYDVKM. The CDR3 has 17 amino acids. This chain's CDR3 is CASGSRRPTSGIYEQYF. CDR3 in DNA: TGTGCCAGCGGGTCCCGACGGCCCACTAGCGGAATCTACGAGCAGTACTTC.

To note about this clonotype: This may be a read error: a much more frequent sequence differs by one nucleotide. The chain has TRBV5-1 and TRBJ2-3; D is unclear. Germline assignment: CDR1 SGHRS and CDR2 YFSETQ. The CDR3 loop spans 14 amino acids. In nucleotides, the CDR3 is TGCGTCAGCAGCTTGGCCGCAGTGGGGGATACGCAGTATTTT. The encoded protein is CVSSLAAVGDTQYF.

This clonotype occurred a few times. The chain employs TRBV29-1 and TRBJ2-7; 9 positions match TRBD2. The V gene's germline CDR1 is SQVTM and CDR2 ANQGSEA. J gave up 2 bases and V 4 bases, and 6 bases lay outside the gene matches. The CDR3 runs 14 residues. CDR3 region: CSVVQREVPYEQYF. DNA of the CDR3: TGCAGCGTTGTACAGCGGGAGGTTCCCTACGAGCAGTACTTC.

A few counts support this clonotype. The chain is built from TRBV29-1 and TRBJ2-4; D is ambiguous. The V end was cut by 6 bases, the J end by 0 bases, with 18 bases between. There are 16 residues in the CDR3. CDR1 and CDR2 from the germline V gene are SQVTM and ANQGSEA. The CDR3, as DNA: TGCAGCGTGGAGAGGAGCGAACCACAAGCCAAAAACATTCAGTACTTC. Its translation: CSVERSEPQAKNIQYF.

This clonotype came up a few times. The chain couples TRBV6-4 to TRBJ2-1; 8 bases line up with TRBD2. The V segment lost 0 bases and the J segment 6 bases; nucleotides outside the gene matches: 10. Germline assignment: CDR1 MRHNA and CDR2 SNTAGT. The CDR3 loop spans 17 amino acids. CDR3 loop: CASSDSSGAGGPNEQFF. The CDR3 bases are TGTGCCAGCAGTGACTCGAGCGGGGCGGGAGGCCCCAATGAGCAGTTCTTC.

This clonotype was detected many times. This chain links TRBV20-1 with TRBJ2-2; D possibly corresponds to TRBD2 (6 bases). The V end lost 0 bases, the J end lost 2 bases, and 13 bases lay between the germline ends. The CDR3 runs to 16 residues. From germline, CDR1 is DFQATT and CDR2 SNEGSKA (reference sequence). Written as DNA, the CDR3 is TGCAGTGCTAGAGATTGGGGCGGGGAAAACACCGGGGAGCTGTTTTTT. Its translation is CSARDWGGENTGELFF.